Included here is one TCR beta chain sequence, with context. These data are taken from a study of blood T cell repertoires in COVID-19. The wider study: Both acute and convalescent COVID-19 samples were obtained from the United States, Italy and Spain. T cells, B-cell-depleted T cells, or PBMCs provided the cDNA or gDNA that served as material.

The CDR3 is 13 amino acids. Trimming left V 7 bases short and J 3 bases short, with 12 bases between. Germline CDR1 reads MNHEY; CDR2 reads SVGAGI. Some clones are missing from TCRdb's copy, which holds only in-frame ones; the method was immunoSEQ multiplex PCR. Found here are about 180,000 clones, roughly 89% of them singletons; the top ten hold approximately 2.1%. The chain couples TRBV6-5 to TRBJ1-1, with D hard to call. This TCR was sampled from a woman between 40 and 55 years old with acute COVID-19. Sequencing was carried out using PBMCs or T cells enriched from blood (not recorded which). CDR3 bases: TGTGCCAGCAAAGAGGTCCGGTACACTGAAGCTTTCTTT. The encoded protein is CASKEVRYTEAFF.